Following are 3 T cell receptor beta chains from one sample sequenced in a study of cytomegalovirus exposure and HLA in healthy donors. Primers: 60 Vbeta forward and 13 Jbeta reverse. TCRdb keeps only in-frame clones here, not all; method: immunoSEQ multiplex PCR. The sample contains more than 100,000 clones, over 60% of which appear only once. The sample comprised PBMCs. Receptors were obtained from a woman aged 40 to 55 in good health and CMV-seropositive.

The rearrangement uses TRBV5-1 and TRBJ1-3; D ambiguous. Trimming left V 5 bases short and J 6 bases short, with 15 bases between. Looked up from germline, CDR1 is SGHRS and CDR2 is YFSETQ. The CDR3 length is 14 residues. The DNA for the CDR3 is TGCGCCAGCAGGCGTACTCCCGGGGAAAACACCATATATTTT. It is translated as CASRRTPGENTIYF. Full variable domain (missing parts from reference TRBV5-1 and TRBJ1-3): KAGVTQTPRYLIKTRGQQVTLSCSPISGHRSVSWYQQTPGQGLQFLFEYFSETQRNKGNFPGRFSGRQFSNSRSEMNVSTLELGDSALYLCASRRTPGENTIYFGEGSWLTVV.

As to this clone: This same CDR3 is encoded by further DNA sequences in the sample. This rearrangement joins TRBV5-1 to TRBJ1-1; perhaps TRBD1 as D (5 bases). V was shortened by 2 bases and J by 1 base, with 6 bases between the two germline ends. Per the germline V gene, CDR1 is SGHRS and CDR2 is YFSETQ. This CDR3 is 13 amino acids long. The CDR3 region is CASSFTGNTEAFF. The CDR3 DNA is TGCGCCAGCAGCTTTACAGGGAACACTGAAGCTTTCTTT.

The genes are TRBV4-3 and TRBJ2-1, with 11 bases matching TRBD2. CDR3 size: 19 residues. CDR1 and CDR2 from the germline V gene are LGHNA and YSLEER. Trimming took 0 bases from V and 0 from J; bases not matched to a gene: 7. CDR3 DNA: TGCGCCAGCAGCCAAGAAGCTAGCGGGGGGTTTCGCTCCTACAATGAGCAGTTCTTC. Its protein is CASSQEASGGFRSYNEQFF.